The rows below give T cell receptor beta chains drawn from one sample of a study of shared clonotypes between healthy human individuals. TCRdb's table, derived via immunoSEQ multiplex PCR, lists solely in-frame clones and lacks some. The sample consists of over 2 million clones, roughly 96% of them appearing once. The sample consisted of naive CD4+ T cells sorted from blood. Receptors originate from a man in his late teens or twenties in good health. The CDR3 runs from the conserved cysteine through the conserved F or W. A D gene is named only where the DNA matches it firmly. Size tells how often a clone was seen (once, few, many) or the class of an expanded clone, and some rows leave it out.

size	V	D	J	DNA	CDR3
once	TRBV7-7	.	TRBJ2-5	TGTGCTAGCAGCTTGGGGCATCGGGAGACCCAGTACTTC	CASSLGHRETQYF
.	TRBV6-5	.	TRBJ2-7	TGTGCCAGCAGTTCCCCCGGGGGCGAGCAGTACTTC	CASSSPGGEQYF
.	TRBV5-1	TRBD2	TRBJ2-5	TGCGCCAGCAGAACTCGGGGGGAACCGGGAGAGACCCAGTACTTC	CASRTRGEPGETQYF
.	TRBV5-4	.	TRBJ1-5	TGTGCCAGCAGCTCGGACGTGGGTAGCAATCAGCCCCAGCATTTT	CASSSDVGSNQPQHF
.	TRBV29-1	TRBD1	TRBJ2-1	TGCAGCGTTGAGGGGCAGGGGGCAGGGCATGAGCAGTTCTTC	CSVEGQGAGHEQFF
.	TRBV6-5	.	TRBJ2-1	TGTGCCAGCAGTTACTCGGGGGGAGGCCCCATCAATGAGCAGTTCTTC	CASSYSGGGPINEQFF
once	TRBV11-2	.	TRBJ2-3	TGTGCCAGCAGGAAAGGCACGGATACGCAGTATTTT	CASRKGTDTQYF
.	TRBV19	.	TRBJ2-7	TGTGCCAGTAGTATAGATTTTTCCGGGATTTACGAGCAGTACTTC	CASSIDFSGIYEQYF
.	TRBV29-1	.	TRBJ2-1	TGCAGCGTTGATAAGGAAAGCTCCTACAATGAGCAGTTCTTC	CSVDKESSYNEQFF
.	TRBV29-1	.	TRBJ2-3	TGCAGCGCCCTAAGCTGGTCCGCAGATACGCAGTATTTT	CSALSWSADTQYF
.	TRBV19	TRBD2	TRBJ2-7	TGTGCCAGTAGTCCCCTGGCGGGGGGCATCTACGAGCAGTACTTC	CASSPLAGGIYEQYF
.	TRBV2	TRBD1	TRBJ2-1	TGTGCCAGCAGTGCCGGGACAGGCACCTACAATGAGCAGTTCTTC	CASSAGTGTYNEQFF
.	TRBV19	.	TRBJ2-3	TGTGCCAGTACGCTATCGGGTAGCACAGATACGCAGTATTTT	CASTLSGSTDTQYF
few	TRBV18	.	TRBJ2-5	TGTGCCAGCTCACCGAACGAATTAGAGGAGACCCAGTACTTC	CASSPNELEETQYF
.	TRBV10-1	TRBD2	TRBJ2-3	TGCGCCAGCAGTGATCCCCGGGGCGGGGGGAAAGATACGCAGTATTTT	CASSDPRGGGKDTQYF
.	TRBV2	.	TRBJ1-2	TGTGCCAGCAGTGAGGGGGATGGCTACACCTTC	CASSEGDGYTF
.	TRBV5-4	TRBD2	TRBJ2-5	TGTGCCAGCAGCTTAAAACTAGCGAAACAAGAGACCCAGTACTTC	CASSLKLAKQETQYF
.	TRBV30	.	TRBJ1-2	TGTGCCTGGAGTGGGGTTAGACAGCAAGAAAACTATGGCTACACCTTC	CAWSGVRQQENYGYTF
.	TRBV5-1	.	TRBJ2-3	TGCGCCAGCAGCTTGGGGGACATCCTTCTGACAGATACGCAGTATTTT	CASSLGDILLTDTQYF
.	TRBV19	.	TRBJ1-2	TGTGCCAGTAGTATAGAACTTTCTAACTATGGCTACACCTTC	CASSIELSNYGYTF
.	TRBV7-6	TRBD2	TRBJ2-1	TGTGCCAGCAGCTCCGGGACTACTAGCTACAATGAGCAGTTCTTC	CASSSGTTSYNEQFF
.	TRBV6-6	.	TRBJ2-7	TGTGCCAGCAGTTACTCCTCAGGGAACTACGAGCAGTACTTC	CASSYSSGNYEQYF
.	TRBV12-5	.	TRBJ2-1	TGTGCTAGTGGTTCAGGACAGACCCAGGTGGATGAGCAGTTCTTC	CASGSGQTQVDEQFF
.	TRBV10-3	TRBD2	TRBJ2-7	TGTGCCATCAGTCGCAAAACTGGACTAGCGGGAGGGCGGGAAGGTTTTTTCCACGAGCAGTACTTC	CAISRKTGLAGGREGFFHEQYF
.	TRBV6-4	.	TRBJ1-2	TGTGCCAGCATTCGACCAGGGGTCGATGGCTACACCTTC	CASIRPGVDGYTF
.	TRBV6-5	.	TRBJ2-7	TGTGCCAGCAGTTACCCTGACGGGAGCCACGAGCAGTACTTC	CASSYPDGSHEQYF
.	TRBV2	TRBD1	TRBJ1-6	TGTGCCAGCAGACCTACCGACAGGGGCGTGAATTCACCCCTCCACTTT	CASRPTDRGVNSPLHF
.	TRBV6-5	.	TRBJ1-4	TGTGCCAGCAGCAAGGACCAGACGAATGAAAAACTGTTTTTT	CASSKDQTNEKLFF
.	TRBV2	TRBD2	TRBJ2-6	TGTGCCAGCCTACCGGGGGGGGCTGGGGCCAACGTCCTGACTTTC	CASLPGGAGANVLTF
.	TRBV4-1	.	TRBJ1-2	TGCGCCAGCAGTCGAATACCATTAACAGGGAGGATTGGCTACACCTTC	CASSRIPLTGRIGYTF
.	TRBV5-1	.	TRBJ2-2	TGCGCCAGCAGCTGGCCACGACGGGACACCGGGGAGCTGTTTTTT	CASSWPRRDTGELFF
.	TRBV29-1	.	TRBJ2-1	TGCAGCGTTGACCTGGGACTGTACAATGAGCAGTTCTTC	CSVDLGLYNEQFF
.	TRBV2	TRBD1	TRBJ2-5	TGTGCAGCCGGACAGGGACAAGAGACCCAGTACTTC	CAAGQGQETQYF
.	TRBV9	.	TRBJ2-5	TGTGCCAGCAGCGTAGCTTCCCAAGAGACCCAGTACTTC	CASSVASQETQYF
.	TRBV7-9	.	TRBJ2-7	TGTGCCAGCAGCTCTGTCGGCGGGGGCAGCTACGAGCAGTACTTC	CASSSVGGGSYEQYF
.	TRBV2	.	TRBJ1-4	TGTGCCAGCAGGTTAGCCGGGACTGAAAAACTGTTTTTT	CASRLAGTEKLFF
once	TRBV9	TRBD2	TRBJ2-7	TGTGCCAGCAGCCGGACTAGCGGGGACCTTTACGAGCAGTACTTC	CASSRTSGDLYEQYF
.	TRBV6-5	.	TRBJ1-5	TGTGCCAGCAGCACCGGGGTGGGGAATCAGCCCCAGCATTTT	CASSTGVGNQPQHF
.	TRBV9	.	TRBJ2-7	TGTGCCAGCAGCGTTAGCCAACAGGGATCCGAGCAGTACTTC	CASSVSQQGSEQYF
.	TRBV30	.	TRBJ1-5	TGTGCCTGGAGTGGGCAGGGCCATCAGCCCCAGCATTTT	CAWSGQGHQPQHF
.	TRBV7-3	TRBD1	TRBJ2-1	TGTGCCAGCAGCTCGACAGGGGATTACTACAATGAGCAGTTCTTC	CASSSTGDYYNEQFF
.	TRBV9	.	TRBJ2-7	TGTGCCAGCAGCGTAGTCCCGTCGGGGGCCTACTACGAGCAGTACTTC	CASSVVPSGAYYEQYF
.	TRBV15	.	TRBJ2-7	TGTGCCACCAGCAGAGATGCTGGCCTGGACTACGAGCAGTACTTC	CATSRDAGLDYEQYF
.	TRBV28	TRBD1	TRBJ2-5	TGTGCCAGCACCCTCCGGGACAGCCAAGAGACCCAGTACTTC	CASTLRDSQETQYF
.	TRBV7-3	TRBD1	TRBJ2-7	TGTGCCAGCAGCCTCGACAGGGGAGAGCCCTACGAGCAGTACTTC	CASSLDRGEPYEQYF
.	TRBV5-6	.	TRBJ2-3	TGTGCCAGCAGCTTTTCCAGGGTGGCAGATACGCAGTATTTT	CASSFSRVADTQYF
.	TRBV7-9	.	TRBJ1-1	TGTGCCAGCAGCTTAGGAGGTACCTTGAACACTGAAGCTTTCTTT	CASSLGGTLNTEAFF
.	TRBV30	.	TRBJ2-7	TGTGCCTGGAGTGCGTCTAGTCTTCCCTACGAGCAGTACTTC	CAWSASSLPYEQYF
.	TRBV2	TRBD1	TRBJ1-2	TGTGCCAGCAGTGAAACCTGGACAGGGGCCTATGGCTACACCTTC	CASSETWTGAYGYTF
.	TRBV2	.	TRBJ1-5	TGTGCCAGCAGTGACAGTATGGGTGGGCAGCCCCAGCATTTT	CASSDSMGGQPQHF